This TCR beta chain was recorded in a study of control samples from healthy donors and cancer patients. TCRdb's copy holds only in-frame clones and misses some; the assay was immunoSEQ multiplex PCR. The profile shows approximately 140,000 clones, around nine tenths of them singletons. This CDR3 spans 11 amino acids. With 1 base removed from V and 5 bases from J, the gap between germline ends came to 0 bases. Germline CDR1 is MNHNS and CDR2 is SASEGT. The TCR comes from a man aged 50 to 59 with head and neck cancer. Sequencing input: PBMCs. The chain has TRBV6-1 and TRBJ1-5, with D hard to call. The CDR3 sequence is CASSEDQPQHF. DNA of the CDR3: TGTGCCAGCAGTGAAGATCAGCCCCAGCATTTT.